The rows below give T cell receptor beta chains drawn from one sample of a study of T cell responses to AZD1222 COVID-19 vaccine. The repertoire was sequenced with immunoSEQ multiplex PCR; TCRdb's copy has only in-frame clones and lacks some. Seen here are roughly 150,000 clones, roughly 91% observed once, and the top ten hold approximately 6.9%. Specimen: peripheral blood, collected 28 days after the second AZD1222 dose. The receptors come from an adult who received the AZD1222 COVID-19 vaccine. CDR3s include the opening cysteine and the closing phenylalanine or tryptophan. The D gene is left open where the match is weak. Expanded clones get a size class; other rows say once, few or many, or leave the size out.

size	D	V	J	CDR3	DNA
-	-	TRBV7-9	TRBJ2-6	CASRAAGANVLTF	TGTGCCAGCAGAGCCGCTGGGGCCAACGTCCTGACTTTC
-	-	TRBV5-6	TRBJ2-5	CASSSSRGLETQYF	TGTGCCAGCAGCTCCAGTCGGGGGCTAGAGACCCAGTACTTC
-	TRBD1	TRBV4-1	TRBJ2-7	CASSPLQGYYEQYF	TGCGCCAGCAGCCCGTTACAGGGGTACTACGAGCAGTACTTC
-	-	TRBV12-3/TRBV12-4	TRBJ1-5	CASTTEGHQPQHF	TGTGCCAGCACAACCGAGGGGCATCAGCCCCAGCATTTT
-	TRBD1	TRBV28	TRBJ1-5	CASTDRVLPQHF	TGTGCCAGCACCGACAGGGTCTTGCCCCAGCATTTT
-	TRBD1	TRBV6-5	TRBJ1-2	CASSYVRTGGGYGYTF	TGTGCCAGCAGTTACGTAAGGACAGGGGGCGGCTATGGCTACACCTTC
once	-	TRBV20-1	TRBJ1-2	CSASYGGSYGYTF	TGCAGTGCTAGTTATGGGGGGTCCTATGGCTACACCTTC
-	-	TRBV3-1/TRBV3-2	TRBJ1-5	CASSQDTGSGNQPQHF	TGTGCCAGCAGCCAAGATACCGGGTCCGGAAATCAGCCCCAGCATTTT
-	-	TRBV21-1	TRBJ2-7	CASSKAAGQGTYEQYF	TGTGCCAGCAGCAAAGCGGCGGGACAGGGGACCTACGAGCAGTACTTC
few	TRBD1	TRBV27	TRBJ1-5	CASSLLGGGIGQPQHF	TGTGCCAGCAGTTTACTTGGAGGGGGCATAGGTCAGCCCCAGCATTTT
-	-	TRBV11-2	TRBJ1-3	CASSLGISGNTIYF	TGTGCCAGCAGCTTAGGCATCTCTGGAAACACCATATATTTT
-	TRBD1	TRBV6-5	TRBJ1-2	CASTRDRGLYGYTF	TGTGCCAGCACCCGGGACAGGGGCCTCTATGGCTACACCTTC
-	TRBD1	TRBV10-3	TRBJ1-5	CAISESKLYSSRQGYSKPQHF	TGTGCCATCAGTGAGAGCAAGCTATATAGCTCACGACAGGGGTATTCGAAGCCCCAGCATTTT
-	-	TRBV11-2	TRBJ2-2	CASSFGTLNTGELFF	TGTGCCAGCAGCTTCGGGACTCTTAACACCGGGGAGCTGTTTTTT
-	TRBD1	TRBV28	TRBJ2-7	CASSLFHPGQGPYEQYF	TGTGCCAGCAGTTTATTTCACCCGGGACAGGGGCCCTACGAGCAGTACTTC
-	-	TRBV11-2	TRBJ2-7	CASSLMEASYEQYF	TGTGCCAGCAGCTTGATGGAGGCCTCCTACGAGCAGTACTTC
-	-	TRBV14	TRBJ2-7	CASGGSRGYEQYF	TGTGCCAGCGGGGGCAGCCGGGGCTACGAGCAGTACTTC
-	-	TRBV28	TRBJ1-4	CAIRTATNEKLFF	TGTGCCATCCGGACAGCAACTAATGAAAAACTGTTTTTT
-	TRBD1	TRBV6-5	TRBJ1-1	CASSRDRGNTEAFF	TGTGCCAGCAGTCGGGACAGAGGGAACACTGAAGCTTTCTTT
-	-	TRBV18	TRBJ2-7	CASSPGLQTYEQYF	TGTGCCAGCTCACCAGGGCTCCAAACCTACGAGCAGTACTTC
-	-	TRBV15	TRBJ1-4	CATSRPGLNEKLFF	TGTGCCACCAGCAGACCAGGTCTTAATGAAAAACTGTTTTTT
-	TRBD1	TRBV12-3/TRBV12-4	TRBJ1-2	CASRQGESMGYTF	TGTGCCAGCAGACAGGGGGAATCTATGGGCTACACCTTC
once	-	TRBV30	TRBJ1-2	CAWRGGEQGEYGYTF	TGTGCCTGGAGAGGGGGTGAACAAGGGGAATATGGCTACACCTTC
-	-	TRBV10-3	TRBJ1-1	CAISGVGMNTEAFF	TGTGCCATCAGTGGTGTAGGGATGAACACTGAAGCTTTCTTT
-	-	TRBV5-6	TRBJ2-1	CASSLYSNEQFF	TGTGCCAGCAGCTTATACTCCAATGAGCAGTTCTTC